This T cell receptor beta chain comes out of a study of response to subunit inactivated influenza vaccine. The V segment lost 2 bases and the J segment 2 bases; nucleotides outside the gene matches: 5. The CDR3 length is 15 residues. CDR1 is SGHKS, CDR2 YYEKEE, per germline (reference sequence). The study's findings and limits: The authors offered the suggestion that each seasonal influenza vaccination recruits few new T cells.

Comments on this clonotype: Its antigen is unidentified.

TCRdb fed the RT-PCR reads into MiXCR, producing one record per CDR3 protein. The sample has over 650,000 distinct CDR3 sequences; roughly 18% are singletons. The chain combines TRBV5-5 with TRBJ2-3; 7 bases match TRBD1. Here the sequenced sample was PBMCs from blood, taken 5 to 6 days after vaccination. The clonotype was recovered from a man aged 45-65 years who received an inactivated influenza vaccine. CDR3 in amino acids: CASSLGTDPTDTQYF. Written as DNA, the CDR3 is TGTGCCAGCAGCTTAGGGACAGACCCCACAGATACGCAGTATTTT. Filled out from reference TRBV5-5 and TRBJ2-3, the complete variable domain reads DAGVTQSPTHLIKTRGQQVTLRCSPISGHKSVSWYQQVLGQGPQFIFQYYEKEERGRGNFPDRFSARQFPNYSSELNVNALLLGDSALYLCASSLGTDPTDTQYFGPGTRLTVL.